A selection of T cell receptor beta chains follows, all from one sample in a study of blood T cell repertoires in COVID-19. Assay: immunoSEQ multiplex PCR; the TCRdb copy retains only in-frame clones and omits some. The table has fewer than 450,000 clones, around 87% seen once. The sequenced sample was peripheral blood. These receptors were taken from a woman in her 50s with COVID-19, enrolled during active disease. The CDR3 runs from the conserved cysteine through the conserved F or W. A D gene is named only where the DNA matches it firmly. Size is omitted from some rows. Given values are once, few, many or a class for expanded clones.

v_call	d_call	j_call	clone_size	cdr3_nt	cdr3_aa
TRBV7-2	TRBD1	TRBJ1-1	.	TGTGCCAGCAGCCGACAGGGGGCCGCTGAAGCTTTCTTT	CASSRQGAAEAFF
TRBV10-3	TRBD2	TRBJ2-3	few	TGTGCCCTAAGGGGTAGCGGGAGCGACACAGATACGCAGTATTTT	CALRGSGSDTDTQYF
TRBV24-1	TRBD1	TRBJ2-1	.	TGTGCCACCAAGGGGACAGGCCCCTACAATGAGCAGTTCTTC	CATKGTGPYNEQFF
TRBV2	TRBD1	TRBJ1-4	many	TGTGCCAGCAGGTGGTTTCGGGACAGACATGAAAAACTGTTTTTT	CASRWFRDRHEKLFF
TRBV5-1	TRBD1	TRBJ1-1	.	TGCGCCAGCAGCTGGGCAGGGGGTAGGGCTGAAGCTTTCTTT	CASSWAGGRAEAFF
TRBV5-1	TRBD1	TRBJ2-7	.	TGCGCCAGCAGCTTGGCGACAAGGGGACAGGGGCGATCCTACGAGCAGTACTTC	CASSLATRGQGRSYEQYF
TRBV7-9	.	TRBJ1-3	.	TGTGCCAGCAGCCACCGAGGCTCTGGAAACACCATATATTTT	CASSHRGSGNTIYF
TRBV6-5	.	TRBJ2-7	.	TGTGCCAGCTGGCCCCGGCGGGATACCTACGGCGAGCAGTACTTC	CASWPRRDTYGEQYF
TRBV11-3	.	TRBJ1-2	.	TGTGCCAGCAGCTTAGATGCACAGGGAAGCCATGGCTACACCTTC	CASSLDAQGSHGYTF
TRBV2	.	TRBJ1-1	.	TGTGCCAGCAGTGTAGGGGAGGTGACTGAAGCTTTCTTT	CASSVGEVTEAFF
TRBV6-5	.	TRBJ1-1	.	TGTGCCAGCAGCCGCGGGGAAATCAACACTGAAGCTTTCTTT	CASSRGEINTEAFF
TRBV19	.	TRBJ2-2	.	TGTGCCAGTAGTTCCACCGGGAGTTCTGGGGAGCTGTTTTTT	CASSSTGSSGELFF
TRBV3-1/TRBV3-2	.	TRBJ2-5	.	TGTGCCAGCAGCCAATGGAGGGCCGGGAGCGACCAAGAGACCCAGTACTTC	CASSQWRAGSDQETQYF
TRBV6-2/TRBV6-3	.	TRBJ2-3	.	TGTGCCAGCAGTTACTCACCAGAGGGGGACCCCACAGATACGCAGTATTTT	CASSYSPEGDPTDTQYF
TRBV4-1	.	TRBJ2-1	once	TGCGCCAGCAGCCGACGGAATAGCGGAGAGCAGTTCTTC	CASSRRNSGEQFF
TRBV28	.	TRBJ2-1	once	TGTGCCAGCAGTTCTCTTCTCGTGGGGCTATCCGACAATGAGCAGTTCTTC	CASSSLLVGLSDNEQFF
TRBV29-1	TRBD2	TRBJ2-1	once	TGCAGCGTTGCAAGAACTAGCGGGGCAAACAATGAGCAGTTCTTC	CSVARTSGANNEQFF
TRBV6-5	.	TRBJ2-7	.	TGTGCCAGCAGTTACTCTTGGCGGGGATACTACGAGCAGTACTTC	CASSYSWRGYYEQYF